The 24 T cell receptor beta chains given below trace back to one sample, sequenced in a study of blood T cells in healthy people across ages. A second PCR, run for about 7 to 11 cycles, used a sample-barcoded 5' primer plus a J-beta primer mix. TCRdb processed the 5' RACE reads anew with MiXCR; each CDR3 protein has one entry. The table shows hundreds of thousands of distinct CDR3 sequences, with 24% occurring only once. These sequences were also reported in another study, on T cells of mothers and their children.

The sample consisted of blood. These receptors originate from a boy under 18 in good health.

The chain recombines TRBV4-2 with TRBJ2-7, with a weak D call TRBD2 (5 bases). The DNA end is more similar to TRBJ2-1, so the J call may be wrong. CDR3 length: 15 amino acids. The V gene's germline CDR1 is LGHNA and CDR2 YNFKEQ. The CDR3, as DNA: TGTGCCAGCAGCCAGACGGACTCGGAACACAATGAGCAGTTCTTC. It codes for CASSQTDSEHNEQFF.

This clonotype has just a few counts. CDR3 nucleotide sequence: TGTGCCAGCAGTGAATACTCACTAGCGGGGTCCTCCTACGAGCAGTACTTC. This encodes CASSEYSLAGSSYEQYF. This chain joins TRBV2 and TRBJ2-7; TRBD2 aligns across 10 bases. Germline assignment: CDR1 SNHLY and CDR2 FYNNEI. The length of the CDR3 is 17 residues. With 2 bases clipped from V and 0 bases from J, the junction kept 7 bases outside the gene matches.

The chain recombines TRBV28 with TRBJ1-2, with D unclear. CDR1 and CDR2 from the germline V gene are MDHEN and SYDVKM. V dropped 3 bases and J dropped 4 bases, with 12 bases sitting between them. This CDR3 is built from 14 residues. CDR3 bases: TGTGCCAGCAGTTTTACCCAGGTTTCCTATGGCTACACCTTC. This translates into CASSFTQVSYGYTF.

V is TRBV7-2 and J is TRBJ1-1; 8 bases fit TRBD1. Trimming took 5 bases from V and 7 from J; bases not matched to a gene: 3. The CDR3 is 12 amino acids. Germline CDR1 and CDR2: SGHTA and FQGNSA. The chain's CDR3 is CASSGQGFEAFF. The DNA of the CDR3 is TGTGCCAGCAGCGGACAGGGCTTTGAAGCTTTCTTT. The entire variable domain, with the rest obtained from reference TRBV7-2 and TRBJ1-1, is as follows: GAGVSQSPSNKVTEKGKDVELRCDPISGHTALYWYRQSLGQGLEFLIYFQGNSAPDKSGLPSDRFSAERTGGSVSTLTIQRTQQEDSAVYLCASSGQGFEAFFGQGTRLTVV.

Note on this clonotype: One end of the junction fails to match germline, which may point to a read error. The chain has TRBV29-1 and TRBJ1-1; no firm D call. Germline V gives CDR1 SQVTM, CDR2 ANQGSEA. The CDR3 consists of 11 residues. CDR3 amino acids: CSLGRNTEAFF. CDR3 nucleotide sequence: TGCAGCCTGGGTCGGAACACTGAGGCTTTCTTT.

Notes on this clonotype: The junction shows a germline mismatch at one end, possibly a read error. The V call is TRBV4-2, the J call TRBJ2-1; D call uncertain. CDR3 size: 15 residues. Germline V gene data show CDR1 as LGHNA and CDR2 as YNFKEQ. CDR3 region: CTSSQTPASEKEQFF. Written as DNA, the CDR3 is TGTACCAGCAGCCAAACGCCGGCCTCTGAGAAGGAGCAGTTCTTC.

This sequence joins TRBV6-5 and TRBJ2-7, with a weak D call TRBD2 (6 bases). Per germline, CDR1 MNHEY and CDR2 SVGAGI. This CDR3 comprises 14 residues. V was pared by 2 bases and J by 3 bases, with 11 bases between. The CDR3 DNA follows: TGTGCCAGCAGTTACGATGTGGGGGGCTACGAGCAGTACTTC. It is translated as CASSYDVGGYEQYF.

This clonotype turned up a few times. V gene TRBV20-1 combines with J gene TRBJ2-2, with unresolved D. CDR3 length equals 15 residues. Germline lookup yields CDR1 DFQATT and CDR2 SNEGSKA (reference sequence). Trimming stripped 2 bases from V and 0 bases from J, with 10 bases between. DNA for the CDR3: TGCAGTGCTAGAACTCCGGATGCGAACACCGGGGAGCTGTTTTTT. Protein sequence: CSARTPDANTGELFF.

V usage is TRBV7-9 and J usage is TRBJ1-4; no clear D gene. CDR3 length: 14 amino acids. V was trimmed by 7 bases and J by 4 bases, leaving 13 bases between them. The V gene's germline CDR1 is SEHNR and CDR2 FQNEAQ (reference sequence). Written as DNA, the CDR3 is TGTGCCAGCATAGGCAGGCGGGGTAATGAAAAACTGTTTTTT. Translation: CASIGRRGNEKLFF.

The chain uses TRBV6-5 and TRBJ2-7; D remains unclear. CDR1 is MNHEY and CDR2 is SVGAGI in the germline V gene. The germline V and J ends were trimmed by 8 bases and 6 bases, with 5 bases remaining between them. This CDR3 region has 9 residues. CDR3 amino acids: CASGREQYF. The CDR3 nucleotides are TGTGCCAGCGGGCGCGAGCAGTACTTC.

The rearrangement joins TRBV30 to TRBJ1-6, with TRBD1 matching 11 bases. Germline-derived CDR1 and CDR2 are GTSNPN and SVGIG (reference sequence). The CDR3 runs to 14 residues. Trimming cost V 3 bases and J 8 bases; bases outside gene matches: 3. CDR3 residues: CAWSGGQGDSPLHF. The CDR3 DNA reads as TGTGCCTGGAGCGGGGGACAGGGGGATTCACCCCTCCACTTT.

This rearrangement joins TRBV18 to TRBJ2-5, with 14 bases matching TRBD2. The last part of the DNA fits TRBJ2-7 better; the J call may be wrong. The CDR3 covers 16 residues. In germline, CDR1 is KGHSH, CDR2 LQKENI. The CDR3 sequence: CASSPGTSGSRDEQYF. CDR3 coding DNA: TGTGCCAGCTCGCCAGGGACTAGCGGGAGTCGGGACGAGCAGTACTTC.

The V call is TRBV9, the J call TRBJ2-7; possible D gene TRBD1, 6 bases. V was shortened by 3 bases and J by 0 bases, with 13 bases between the two germline ends. This CDR3 comprises 15 residues. The germline V gene has CDR1 SGDLS and CDR2 YYNGEE. CDR3 region: CASSDPGHLSYEQYF. CDR3 bases: TGTGCCAGCAGCGATCCGGGACACCTCTCCTACGAGCAGTACTTC.

The gene calls are TRBV7-2 and TRBJ2-7; TRBD2 agrees at 7 bases. CDR1 is SGHTA and CDR2 is FQGNSA in the germline V gene. CDR3 length equals 15 residues. J was trimmed by 6 bases and V by 3 bases; bases with no gene match: 11. The CDR3 region has the DNA TGTGCCAGCAGCTTCTGGGGAGGGCCAGTGGGCGAGCAGTACTTC. Protein product: CASSFWGGPVGEQYF. Combining the CDR3 with reference TRBV7-2 and TRBJ2-7 gives the whole variable domain GAGVSQSPSNKVTEKGKDVELRCDPISGHTALYWYRQSLGQGLEFLIYFQGNSAPDKSGLPSDRFSAERTGGSVSTLTIQRTQQEDSAVYLCASSFWGGPVGEQYFGPGTRLTVT.

The chain links TRBV28 to TRBJ1-3, with D possibly TRBD1 on 6 matching bases. V was trimmed by 1 base and J by 2 bases, leaving 12 bases between them. CDR3 size: 16 residues. In germline, CDR1 is MDHEN, CDR2 SYDVKM. This CDR3 reads CASSLLGQMAGNTIYF. The DNA of the CDR3 is TGTGCCAGCAGTTTATTAGGACAGATGGCTGGAAACACCATATATTTT.

In its sample, this clonotype was seen a few times. V and J are TRBV19 and TRBJ1-1; D might be TRBD1 (5 bases). Germline V lookup: CDR1 LNHDA, CDR2 SQIVND (reference sequence). This CDR3 is 15 amino acids long. V was cut by 7 bases and J by 1 base, with 16 bases left in between. CDR3 loop: CASTPTRQPNTEAFF. The CDR3 DNA is TGTGCCAGTACCCCTACCCGACAGCCGAACACTGAAGCTTTCTTT.

As regards this clonotype: The CDR3 does not end in the conserved phenylalanine or tryptophan, so this is likely a read error. The gene calls are TRBV20-1 and TRBJ2-7; D is perhaps TRBD2 (6 bases). The CDR3 is 15 residues long. Germline values: CDR1 DFQATT, CDR2 SNEGSKA (reference sequence). V gave up 6 bases and J gave up 2 bases, with 20 bases separating them. The CDR3 sequence is CSASSPLAAPYEQYL. In nucleotides, the CDR3 is TGCAGTGCCTCCTCCCCCTTAGCGGCCCCCTACGAGCAGTACTTA.

In this sample, this clonotype turned up a few times. V gene TRBV4-3 combines with J gene TRBJ2-2; weak D call: TRBD1 (7 bases). Germline V gene data show CDR1 as LGHNA and CDR2 as YSLEER. V was clipped by 3 bases and J by 5 bases, with 13 bases between them. This CDR3 has 15 amino acids. The CDR3 spells CASSHGAGGTGELFF. CDR3 DNA sequence: TGCGCCAGCAGCCACGGGGCAGGGGGGACCGGGGAGCTGTTTTTT.

This clonotype was observed a few times. The chain is built from TRBV4-1 and TRBJ1-2; the D is unclear. The V gene lost 0 bases and the J gene lost 8 bases, with 7 bases spanning the gap. The CDR3 contains 12 residues. The germline V gene has CDR1 MGHRA and CDR2 YSYEKL. This chain's CDR3 is CASSQDLLGYTF. CDR3 coding DNA: TGCGCCAGCAGCCAAGATCTTTTAGGCTACACCTTC.

In its sample, this clonotype was seen a few times. The V gene is TRBV15, the J gene TRBJ2-5; either TRBD1 or TRBD2 may supply D (5 bases each). Germline V gives CDR1 LNHNV, CDR2 YYDKDF (reference sequence). The CDR3 covers 13 residues. V was clipped by 5 bases and J by 1 base, with 8 bases between them. The CDR3 bases are TGTGCCACCAGCGGGACCTCCCAAGAGACCCAGTACTTC. Its protein is CATSGTSQETQYF. Using reference TRBV15 and TRBJ2-5 for the parts outside the CDR3, the full variable domain is DAMVIQNPRYQVTQFGKPVTLSCSQTLNHNVMYWYQQKSSQAPKLLFHYYDKDFNNEADTPDNFQSRRPNTSFCFLDIRSPGLGDTAMYLCATSGTSQETQYFGPGTRLLVL.

This chain links TRBV7-2 with TRBJ1-4; a weak D match, TRBD1 (6 bases). Trimming took off 5 bases at V and 5 bases at J, with 15 bases between the two ends. Germline CDR1 is SGHTA and CDR2 is FQGNSA. The CDR3 covers 15 residues. The CDR3 DNA follows: TGTGCCAGCAGCCCAAGCAGGGGCATAAATGAAAAACTGTTTTTT. Translation: CASSPSRGINEKLFF.

The rearrangement joins TRBV28 to TRBJ2-3; TRBD1 aligns across 10 bases. The junction had 5 bases not matched to a gene; V was cut back by 8 bases and J by 3 bases. The CDR3 sequence is 14 residues long. CDR1 and CDR2 (germline): MDHEN, SYDVKM. CDR3 protein: CASGQGGRTDTQYF. For the CDR3, the DNA is TGTGCCAGCGGACAGGGGGGACGGACAGATACGCAGTATTTT. The whole variable domain, remainder taken from reference TRBV28 and TRBJ2-3, is DVKVTQSSRYLVKRTGEKVFLECVQDMDHENMFWYRQDPGLGLRLIYFSYDVKMKEKGDIPEGYSVSREKKERFSLILESASTNQTSMYLCASGQGGRTDTQYFGPGTRLTVL.

This chain uses TRBV27 with TRBJ2-1; no definite D call. TRBJ2-7 explains the end of the DNA better; the J call may be wrong. Germline V gene lookup returns CDR1 MNHEY and CDR2 SMNVEV (reference sequence). The length of the CDR3 is 14 residues. The CDR3 is CASSLARTAYEQYF. The CDR3 DNA sequence: TGTGCCAGCAGTCTCGCCCGGACGGCCTACGAGCAGTACTTC.

V and J are TRBV10-3 and TRBJ1-1; no firm D call. CDR3 length equals 13 residues. Germline V gives CDR1 ENHRY, CDR2 SYGVKD. The V gene lost 3 bases and the J gene lost 1 base, with 6 bases spanning the gap. CDR3: CAISESGNTEAFF. In DNA, the CDR3 is TGTGCCATCAGTGAATCAGGGAACACTGAAGCTTTCTTT.